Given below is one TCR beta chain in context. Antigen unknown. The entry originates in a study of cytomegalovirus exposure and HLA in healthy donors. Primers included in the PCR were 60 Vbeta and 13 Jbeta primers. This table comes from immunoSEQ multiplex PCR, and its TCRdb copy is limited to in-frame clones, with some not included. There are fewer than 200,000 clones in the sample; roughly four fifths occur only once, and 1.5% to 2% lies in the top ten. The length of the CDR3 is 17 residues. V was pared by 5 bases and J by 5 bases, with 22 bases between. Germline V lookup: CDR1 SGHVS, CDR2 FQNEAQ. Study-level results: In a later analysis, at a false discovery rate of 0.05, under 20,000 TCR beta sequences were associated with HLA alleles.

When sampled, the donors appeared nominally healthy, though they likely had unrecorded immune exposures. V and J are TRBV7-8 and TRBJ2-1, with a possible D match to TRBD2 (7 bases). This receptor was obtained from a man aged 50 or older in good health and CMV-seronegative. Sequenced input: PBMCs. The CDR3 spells CASSARLWGGPHNEQFF. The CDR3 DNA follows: TGTGCCAGCAGCGCCAGGCTCTGGGGGGGGCCCCACAATGAGCAGTTCTTC.